Following are 5 T cell receptor beta chains from one sample sequenced in a study of Ad26.COV2.S vaccination and SARS-CoV-2 variants. The treatment here: approximately 18 received Ad26.COV2.S at low or high dose, single or two shots; several received placebo; per-sample allocation not given. Following the first vaccine or placebo injection, samples were taken on day 63. Sequenced by immunoSEQ multiplex PCR; TCRdb stores in-frame clones only, minus some. In the table there are fewer than 400,000 clones, 89% of which are singletons. The sample consisted of peripheral blood, taken in a trial of Ad26.COV2.S vaccine versus placebo. These receptor sequences come from a person between 18 and 60 years old who received the Ad26.COV2.S COVID-19 vaccine or a placebo.

V is TRBV19 and J is TRBJ2-7, with TRBD2 matching over 7 bases. Germline V CDR1 and CDR2: LNHDA, SQIVND (reference sequence). This CDR3 is 15 amino acids long. The V segment lost 1 base and the J segment 3 bases; nucleotides outside the gene matches: 6. For the CDR3, the DNA is TGTGCCAGTAGTATAGTAACGGGAGGACGCTACGAGCAGTACTTC. Translation gives CASSIVTGGRYEQYF.

In the case of this clone: Mismatch with germline at one junction end may stem from a read error. The chain carries TRBV13 and TRBJ2-7; 9 bases line up with TRBD2. CDR1 and CDR2 (germline): PRHDT, FYEKMQ (reference sequence). CDR3 size: 15 residues. The CDR3 DNA reads TGTGCCAGCAGCTTAGGGGCTAGCGGGATCTACGAACAGTACTTC. Encoded protein: CASSLGASGIYEQYF.

The chain joins TRBV28 to TRBJ2-4; TRBD1 agrees at 9 bases. Germline V gene sequence: CDR1 MDHEN, CDR2 SYDVKM. The V and J ends lost 4 bases and 8 bases, in that order; junction bases with no gene match: 6. The CDR3 spans 14 residues. This CDR3 reads CASSSGTGLYIQYF. The CDR3 DNA sequence: TGTGCCAGCAGTTCCGGGACAGGGTTGTACATTCAGTACTTC.

The V call is TRBV28, the J call TRBJ2-1; D is perhaps TRBD1 or TRBD2 (5 bases each). There are 16 residues in the CDR3. The germline V and J ends were trimmed by 2 bases and 5 bases, with 16 bases remaining between them. Germline CDR1 is MDHEN and CDR2 is SYDVKM. This CDR3 reads CASSLPAGWGNNEQFF. CDR3 coding DNA: TGTGCCAGCAGTTTACCGGCCGGTTGGGGGAACAATGAGCAGTTCTTC.

The chain is built from TRBV9 and TRBJ2-3; TRBD1 agrees at 8 bases. The CDR3 covers 15 residues. Per the germline V gene, CDR1 is SGDLS and CDR2 is YYNGEE. V dropped 0 bases and J dropped 0; count of bases not matched to a gene: 0. CDR3 nucleotides: TGTGCCAGCAGCGTAGGGACAGGGAGCACAGATACGCAGTATTTT. The encoded protein is CASSVGTGSTDTQYF.